One sample yielded the 20 T cell receptor beta chains listed below, sequenced in a study of blood T cell repertoires in COVID-19. Here immunoSEQ multiplex PCR was the method, and the copy in TCRdb shows in-frame clones only, minus some. The sample holds around 280,000 clones; 90% are singletons and the top ten take about 1.8%. Sequencing used PBMCs or T cells enriched from blood (not recorded which). Source of these receptors: a young woman with acute COVID-19.

The V call is TRBV14, the J call TRBJ2-1, with TRBD1 as a possible D gene (5 bases). The CDR3 has 18 residues. CDR1 is SGHDN and CDR2 is FVKESK in the germline V gene. V was clipped by 4 bases and J by 1 base, with 20 bases between them. The CDR3 DNA is TGTGCCAGCAGCCGATTGGCCTTTACAGGAATTTCCTACAATGAGCAGTTCTTC. Translated, it gives CASSRLAFTGISYNEQFF.

The gene calls are TRBV5-1 and TRBJ2-2, with no clear D. Germline CDR1 is SGHRS and CDR2 is YFSETQ. This CDR3 is 18 amino acids long. Trimming removed 4 bases from V and 0 bases from J, with 19 bases in between. The CDR3 DNA reads as TGCGCCAGCAGCCGGATGGGCTCGACACGAGCGAACACCGGGGAGCTGTTTTTT. It codes for CASSRMGSTRANTGELFF.

V and J are TRBV28 and TRBJ1-5; the match to TRBD1 covers 7 bases. With 6 bases clipped from V and 2 bases from J, the junction kept 16 bases outside the gene matches. The CDR3 extends over 18 amino acids. From germline, CDR1 is MDHEN and CDR2 SYDVKM. The DNA of the CDR3 is TGTGCCAGCAGCCTATTTTTCTCCAGGGGGAAAGGCAATCAGCCCCAGCATTTT. Protein sequence: CASSLFFSRGKGNQPQHF. Using reference TRBV28 and TRBJ1-5 for the parts outside the CDR3, the full variable domain is DVKVTQSSRYLVKRTGEKVFLECVQDMDHENMFWYRQDPGLGLRLIYFSYDVKMKEKGDIPEGYSVSREKKERFSLILESASTNQTSMYLCASSLFFSRGKGNQPQHFGDGTRLSIL.

The V gene is TRBV4-1, the J gene TRBJ2-7; weak D call: TRBD1 (5 bases). Trimming pared 3 bases from V and 4 bases from J, leaving 19 bases between. This CDR3 contains 16 residues. Germline CDR1 MGHRA, CDR2 YSYEKL. The CDR3 nucleotides read TGCGCCAGCAGCCAGTACCAGGGAAGGGATCCTTACGAGCAGTACTTC. Its protein is CASSQYQGRDPYEQYF.

V and J are TRBV11-2 and TRBJ2-5, with 15 bases matching TRBD2. The germline CDR1 and CDR2 sequences are SGHAT and FQNNGV. The CDR3 consists of 18 residues. The V and J ends lost 5 bases and 2 bases, in that order; junction bases with no gene match: 9. As DNA, the CDR3 is TGTGCCAGCAGCCTTCGGAGGACTAGCGGGAGGGTGCAAGAGACCCAGTACTTC. Protein sequence: CASSLRRTSGRVQETQYF.

The chain employs TRBV7-8 and TRBJ2-7, with 12 bases matching TRBD2. This CDR3 has 15 residues. CDR1 SGHVS and CDR2 FQNEAQ come from the germline V gene. With V trimmed by 3 bases and J by 3 bases, 3 bases remained unmatched. CDR3 DNA: TGTGCCAGCAGCTTGACTAGCGGGAGAAGCTACGAGCAGTACTTC. It specifies CASSLTSGRSYEQYF.

V gene TRBV19 combines with J gene TRBJ2-3; 7 positions match TRBD2. Germline CDR1 is LNHDA and CDR2 is SQIVND (reference sequence). The V segment lost 4 bases and the J segment 5 bases; nucleotides outside the gene matches: 6. The CDR3 has 14 amino acids. CDR3 in amino acids: CASSKLAREDTQYF. The CDR3 bases are TGTGCCAGTAGTAAACTAGCGAGGGAAGATACGCAGTATTTT.

This clone came up a few times. The chain employs TRBV15 and TRBJ2-7, with TRBD2 identical over 9 bases. The ends lost 1 base at V and 0 bases at J; junction bases unmatched: 4. Germline lookup yields CDR1 LNHNV and CDR2 YYDKDF (reference sequence). This CDR3 contains 16 residues. This CDR3 is CATSRGLADNSYEQYF. The CDR3 DNA follows: TGTGCCACCAGCAGAGGACTAGCGGACAACTCCTACGAGCAGTACTTC.

The chain couples TRBV3-1 (or the pseudogene TRBV3-2) to TRBJ2-5; 12 bases align to TRBD2. This CDR3 has 18 residues. Looked up from germline, CDR1 is LGHDT and CDR2 is YNNKEL (reference sequence). J lost 5 bases, V lost 0 bases, and 10 bases had no gene match. DNA for the CDR3: TGTGCCAGCAGCCAAGAGCTCCTGGCTAGCGGGAGGGGGGAGACCCAGTACTTC. Its translation: CASSQELLASGRGETQYF.

This clone showed up just once. J is TRBJ1-5 and V is TRBV21-1; the table's TRBD1 call for D was not verified on the DNA. TRBV21-1 is recorded as a pseudogene. The CDR3 covers 14 residues. The CDR3, as DNA: TGTGCCAGCACCTCGGACAGGGCGGGTCAGCCCCAGCATTTT. This gives the protein CASTSDRAGQPQHF.

The sample holds one count of this clone. This sequence joins TRBV30 and TRBJ2-3; 8 bases line up with TRBD1. CDR1 GTSNPN and CDR2 SVGIG come from the germline V gene (reference sequence). Unmatched junction bases numbered 6, after V lost 2 bases and J lost 5 bases. CDR3 length: 14 residues. CDR3 in amino acids: CAWSSTGVQDTQYF. As DNA, the CDR3 is TGTGCCTGGAGTTCGACAGGGGTTCAAGATACGCAGTATTTT.

The chain links TRBV11-2 to TRBJ1-6; 7 positions agree with TRBD1. J lost 7 bases, V lost 0 bases, and 0 bases had no gene match. Germline CDR1 is SGHAT and CDR2 is FQNNGV. This CDR3 contains 14 residues. The CDR3 nucleotides read TGTGCCAGCAGCTTAGAACAGGGGAATTCACCCCTCCACTTT. It specifies CASSLEQGNSPLHF.

The chain has TRBV6-5 and TRBJ1-6; 7 bases are a match to TRBD1. The CDR3 is 14 amino acids. J gave up 7 bases and V 8 bases, and 8 bases lay outside the gene matches. Germline-derived CDR1 and CDR2 are MNHEY and SVGAGI. CDR3 nucleotide sequence: TGTGCCAGCTTTCCGGGACAGAAAAATTCACCCCTCCACTTT. Its protein is CASFPGQKNSPLHF.

The chain couples TRBV3-1 (or the pseudogene TRBV3-2) to TRBJ1-2, with unresolved D. Germline V gene sequence: CDR1 LGHDT, CDR2 YNNKEL (reference sequence). The germline V and J ends were trimmed by 1 base and 4 bases, with 10 bases remaining between them. This CDR3 comprises 14 residues. CDR3 region: CASSQGPRGYGYTF. CDR3 in DNA: TGTGCCAGCAGCCAAGGTCCCCGAGGCTATGGCTACACCTTC.

The CDR3 coding sequence is TGTGCCTGGAAGGCCGACAGAATCGCCTTGGGGGAGCAGTTCTTC. Its protein product is CAWKADRIALGEQFF. The V and J genes are TRBV30 and TRBJ2-1, with a weak D call TRBD1 (5 bases). The germline CDR1 and CDR2 sequences are GTSNPN and SVGIG (reference sequence). V was shortened by 4 bases and J by 10 bases, with 23 bases between the two germline ends. The CDR3 loop spans 15 amino acids.

The rearrangement uses TRBV27 and TRBJ2-3; 9 bases align to TRBD1. After removal of 5 bases from V and 1 base from J, the junction contained 4 bases not matched to a gene. Germline-derived CDR1 and CDR2 are MNHEY and SMNVEV (reference sequence). This CDR3 is 15 amino acids long. CDR3 DNA sequence: TGTGCCAGCAGTCCCTGGACAGGGGGCACAGATACGCAGTATTTT. This translates into CASSPWTGGTDTQYF.

The chain joins TRBV30 to TRBJ1-5; D gene uncertain. The V end was cut by 0 bases, the J end by 7 bases, with 10 bases between. The CDR3 length is 13 residues. Germline CDR1 is GTSNPN and CDR2 is SVGIG (reference sequence). CDR3 bases: TGTGCCTGGAGTGTACACAGTGGACAGCCCCAGCATTTT. Translating it yields CAWSVHSGQPQHF.

CDR3 residues: CASSTDGTSGSYEQYF. The CDR3 DNA sequence: TGTGCCAGCAGCACCGACGGGACTAGCGGGAGCTACGAGCAGTACTTC. The chain couples TRBV4-2 to TRBJ2-7; TRBD2 matches at 14 bases. CDR1 is LGHNA, CDR2 YNFKEQ, per germline. The J segment lost 3 bases and the V segment lost 5 bases, leaving 6 bases of the junction unmatched. The CDR3 sequence is 16 residues long.

With respect to this clone: This same CDR3 is encoded by further DNA sequences in the sample. This sequence joins TRBV4-3 and TRBJ2-1, with D possibly TRBD2 on 6 matching bases. V was trimmed by 3 bases and J by 3 bases, leaving 12 bases between them. The CDR3 sequence is 15 residues long. From germline, CDR1 is LGHNA and CDR2 YSLEER. The CDR3 here is CASSHGTGVYNEQFF. CDR3 bases: TGCGCCAGCAGCCATGGAACGGGGGTCTACAATGAGCAGTTCTTC.

The chain combines TRBV5-4 with TRBJ1-3, with no clear D. Trimming took 1 base from V and 0 from J, leaving 2 bases between them. Germline V gene data show CDR1 as SGHNT and CDR2 as YYREEE (reference sequence). The CDR3 spans 13 residues. The CDR3 DNA reads as TGTGCCAGCAGCTTGTACTCTGGAAACACCATATATTTT. It yields the protein CASSLYSGNTIYF.